This TCR beta chain was profiled in a study of blood T cells in healthy people across ages. Whole-study context: Researchers report that template switching captured about one barcoded beta molecule per two T cells. Whole-study results and caveats: Aged donors had fewer naive CD4+ cells and lower diversity than long-lived donors.

Germline CDR1 is MDHEN and CDR2 is SYDVKM. The CDR3 spans 13 residues. Primers used in a second PCR of about 6 to 12 cycles were a sample-barcoded 5' primer and a J-beta primer mix. TCRdb called the 5' RACE reads again in MiXCR, with one record for every CDR3 protein. This table has some 640,000 distinct CDR3 sequences, around 49% appearing once. This clonotype was counted once. Its antigen is unknown. One end of the junction fails to match germline, which may point to a read error. Healthy Caucasians from Russia aged about 6 to 100 served as donors. The chain couples TRBV28 to TRBJ2-7; tentative D call: TRBD1 (6 bases). Material: blood. The sequence derives from a woman in her sixties or seventies in good health. The CDR3 DNA reads as TGTGCCTGCAGGGGCCGTGTAACCGGGGAGCAGTACTTC. Its protein is CACRGRVTGEQYF.